This TCR beta chain was retrieved from a study of CXCR3-negative and CXCR3-positive naive CD8 T cells. Researchers sorted 300,000 cells of each CD8+ T cell subset in triplicate. The TRB libraries of cDNA were built by UMI-labeled 5' RACE. TCRdb reprocessed the 5' RACE reads; each CDR3 protein has one entry and no DNA is given. The listing records some 130,000 distinct CDR3 sequences. Germline loops: CDR1 DFQATT, CDR2 SNEGSKA (reference sequence). The CDR3 extends over 12 amino acids. The source of this sequence is a human donor in good health. Some clones in this sample may be carry-over from other donors' samples. The chain couples TRBV20-1 to TRBJ1-1; the TRBD1 assignment by TCRdb is unverifiable without DNA. The sample taken for sequencing was naive CXCR3- CD8+ T cells from blood. As to subset: CD45RO-CCR7+CD27+CD95- naive CD8+ T cells lacking CXCR3 (TNR3-). The CDR3 loop reads CSAIRGDSEAFF.